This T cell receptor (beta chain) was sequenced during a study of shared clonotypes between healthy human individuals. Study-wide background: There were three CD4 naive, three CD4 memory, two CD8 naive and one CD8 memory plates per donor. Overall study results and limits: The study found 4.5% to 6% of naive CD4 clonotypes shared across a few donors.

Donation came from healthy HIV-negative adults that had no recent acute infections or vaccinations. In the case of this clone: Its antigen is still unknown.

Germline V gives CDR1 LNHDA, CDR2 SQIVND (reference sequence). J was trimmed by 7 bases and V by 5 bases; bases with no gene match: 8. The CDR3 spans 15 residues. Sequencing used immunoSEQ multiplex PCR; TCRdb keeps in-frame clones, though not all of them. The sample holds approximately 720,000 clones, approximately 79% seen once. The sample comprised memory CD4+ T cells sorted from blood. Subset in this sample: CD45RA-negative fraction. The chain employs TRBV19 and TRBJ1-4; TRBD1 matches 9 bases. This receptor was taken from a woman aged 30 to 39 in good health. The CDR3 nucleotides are TGTGCCAGTAGTTCCCGGGACAGGGTGTCTGAAAAACTGTTTTTT. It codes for CASSSRDRVSEKLFF.